The rows below give T cell receptor beta chains drawn from one sample of a study of identical twins. From the 5' RACE reads, TCRdb called clonotypes with MiXCR, one entry per CDR3 protein. The sample has under 350,000 distinct CDR3 sequences; roughly 9.8% are singletons. These data are also associated with another study on yellow fever vaccine responses in identical twins.

Sequenced input: CD8+ T cells sorted from blood. The receptors were gathered from a woman younger than 35 in good health. CDR3s include the opening cysteine and the closing phenylalanine or tryptophan. The order of the fields is CDR3 protein, V gene, J gene, clone size. Clone size is given for some rows only: seen once, a few or many times, or a class if the clone is expanded.

CDR3: CATSGDFGDQETQYF
V: TRBV15
J: TRBJ2-5
size: NA

CDR3: CSARVSGSWYEQYF
V: TRBV20-1
J: TRBJ2-7
size: few

CDR3: CASSPRAAGGHNEQFF
V: TRBV7-9
J: TRBJ2-1
size: many

CDR3: CASSPATGNGLEAFF
V: TRBV7-9
J: TRBJ1-1
size: NA

CDR3: CASRPPGRDEQFF
V: TRBV2
J: TRBJ2-1
size: few

CDR3: CSVDGTLAGGLFF
V: TRBV29-1
J: TRBJ2-2
size: few

CDR3: CSALDRVRSPLHF
V: TRBV20-1
J: TRBJ1-6
size: many

CDR3: CASCEGLAGNEQFF
V: TRBV4-1
J: TRBJ2-1
size: few

CDR3: CASSQDPGEGETQYF
V: TRBV4-3
J: TRBJ2-5
size: few

CDR3: CASRLGLAGGTQYF
V: TRBV6-2/TRBV6-3
J: TRBJ2-3
size: NA

CDR3: CASSLYRKGAEQYF
V: TRBV28
J: TRBJ2-7
size: few

CDR3: CASSLSYEARSPLHF
V: TRBV4-2
J: TRBJ1-6
size: many

CDR3: CSVETDRGILNEQFF
V: TRBV29-1
J: TRBJ2-1
size: few

CDR3: CSVNGLAGGYEQYF
V: TRBV29-1
J: TRBJ2-7
size: many

CDR3: CASTLRQGPDTQYF
V: TRBV5-1
J: TRBJ2-3
size: NA

CDR3: CASSLDRATGEPFF
V: TRBV5-6
J: TRBJ2-2
size: many

CDR3: CASSRRGLADQETQYF
V: TRBV6-2/TRBV6-3
J: TRBJ2-5
size: many

CDR3: CSVSGVDGTDTQYF
V: TRBV29-1
J: TRBJ2-3
size: many

CDR3: CASSLKYYEQYF
V: TRBV12-3/TRBV12-4
J: TRBJ2-7
size: NA

CDR3: CSARDDTPQSEDPYEQYF
V: TRBV20-1
J: TRBJ2-7
size: many

CDR3: CASSQNGPQHF
V: TRBV4-1
J: TRBJ1-5
size: many

CDR3: CASSFYRTSNPGELFF
V: TRBV11-2
J: TRBJ2-2
size: many